This T cell receptor (beta chain) was obtained from a study of blood T cell repertoires in COVID-19. The protocol was immunoSEQ multiplex PCR, while the TCRdb copy is restricted to in-frame clones and leaves out a portion. The sample records 250,000 to 300,000 clones, around 88% being singletons. The length of the CDR3 is 15 residues. Per germline, CDR1 KGHDR and CDR2 SFDVKD. The V and J ends lost 4 bases and 0 bases respectively, with 10 bases between them. Followed over time, Seattle patients had been enrolled while infection was active. The TCR sequence derives from a woman in her 70s with COVID-19, enrolled during active disease. The sample consisted of peripheral blood. The V call is TRBV24-1, the J call TRBJ2-3; D unclear. CDR3 nucleotides: TGTGCCACCAGTGACCAGCCCGGGAGCACAGATACGCAGTATTTT. Amino acid sequence: CATSDQPGSTDTQYF.